Listed here are 3 T cell receptor beta chains from one sample, sequenced in a study of shared clonotypes between healthy human individuals. CD45RO-negative, CCR7-positively selected cells formed the naive CD8 fraction, excluding terminally differentiated effector memory CD45RA+ cells. Profiling relied on immunoSEQ multiplex PCR, and the TCRdb table lists in-frame clones only, not all of them. The table lists some 2,000,000 clones, about 95% of them singletons, with 0.9% to 1.4% in the top ten. Material: naive CD8+ T cells sorted from blood. The receptors shown here come from a man younger than 35 in good health.

V is TRBV6-5 and J is TRBJ1-2, with D unclear. Per the germline V gene, CDR1 is MNHEY and CDR2 is SVGAGI. The ends were cut back, 8 bases at V and 4 bases at J, with 11 bases in the middle. There are 12 residues in the CDR3. The CDR3 here is CASSPAGYGYTF. CDR3 nucleotides: TGTGCCAGCTCCCCGGCAGGCTATGGCTACACCTTC.

This chain uses TRBV19 with TRBJ2-7; TRBD2 aligns across 8 bases. In germline, CDR1 is LNHDA, CDR2 SQIVND (reference sequence). The V segment lost 1 base and the J segment 3 bases; nucleotides outside the gene matches: 5. The CDR3 totals 15 residues. In DNA, the CDR3 is TGTGCCAGTAGTATAGTTCGGACTAGCATCTACGAGCAGTACTTC. It specifies CASSIVRTSIYEQYF.

This chain connects TRBV9 to TRBJ2-2; D unclear. This CDR3 spans 14 amino acids. Per germline, CDR1 SGDLS and CDR2 YYNGEE. Trimming stripped 4 bases from V and 2 bases from J, with 9 bases between. CDR3 residues: CASSPWTNTGELFF. In DNA, the CDR3 is TGTGCCAGCAGCCCGTGGACCAACACCGGGGAGCTGTTTTTT. Filled out from reference TRBV9 and TRBJ2-2, the complete variable domain reads DSGVTQTPKHLITATGQRVTLRCSPRSGDLSVYWYQQSLDQGLQFLIQYYNGEERAKGNILERFSAQQFPDLHSELNLSSLELGDSALYFCASSPWTNTGELFFGEGSRLTVL.